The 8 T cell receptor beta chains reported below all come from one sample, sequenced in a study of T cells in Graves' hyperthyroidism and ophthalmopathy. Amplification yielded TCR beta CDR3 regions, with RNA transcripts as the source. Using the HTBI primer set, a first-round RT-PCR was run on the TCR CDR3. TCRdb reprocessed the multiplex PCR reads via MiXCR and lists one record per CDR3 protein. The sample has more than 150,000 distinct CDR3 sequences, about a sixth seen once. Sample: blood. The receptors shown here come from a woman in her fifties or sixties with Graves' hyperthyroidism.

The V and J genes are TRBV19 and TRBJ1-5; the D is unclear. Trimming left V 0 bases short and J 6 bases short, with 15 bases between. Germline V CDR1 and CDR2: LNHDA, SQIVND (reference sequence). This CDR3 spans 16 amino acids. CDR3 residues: CASSIDRGQLPQPQHF. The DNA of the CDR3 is TGTGCCAGTAGTATAGATCGCGGCCAGTTGCCTCAGCCCCAGCATTTT.

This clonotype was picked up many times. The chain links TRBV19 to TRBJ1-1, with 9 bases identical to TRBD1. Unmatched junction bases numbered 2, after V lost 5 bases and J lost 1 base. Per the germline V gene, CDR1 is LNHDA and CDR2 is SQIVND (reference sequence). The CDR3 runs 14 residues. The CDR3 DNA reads TGTGCCAGTAGTTTACAGGGGGCGAACACTGAAGCTTTCTTT. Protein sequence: CASSLQGANTEAFF.

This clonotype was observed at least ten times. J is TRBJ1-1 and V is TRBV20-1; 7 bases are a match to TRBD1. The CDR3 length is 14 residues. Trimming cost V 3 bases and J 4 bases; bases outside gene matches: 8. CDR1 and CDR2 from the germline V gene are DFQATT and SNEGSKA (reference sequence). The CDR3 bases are TGCAGTGCTAGTGGGGACAGAGCATCCACTGAAGCTTTCTTT. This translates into CSASGDRASTEAFF.

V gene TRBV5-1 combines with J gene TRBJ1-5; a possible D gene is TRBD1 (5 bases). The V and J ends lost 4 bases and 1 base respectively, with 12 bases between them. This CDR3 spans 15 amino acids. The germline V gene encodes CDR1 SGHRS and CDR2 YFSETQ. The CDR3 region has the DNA TGCGCCAGCAGCATTCAGGGCAGGAGCAATCAGCCCCAGCATTTT. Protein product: CASSIQGRSNQPQHF. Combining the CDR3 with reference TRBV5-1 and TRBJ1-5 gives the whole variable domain KAGVTQTPRYLIKTRGQQVTLSCSPISGHRSVSWYQQTPGQGLQFLFEYFSETQRNKGNFPGRFSGRQFSNSRSEMNVSTLELGDSALYLCASSIQGRSNQPQHFGDGTRLSIL.

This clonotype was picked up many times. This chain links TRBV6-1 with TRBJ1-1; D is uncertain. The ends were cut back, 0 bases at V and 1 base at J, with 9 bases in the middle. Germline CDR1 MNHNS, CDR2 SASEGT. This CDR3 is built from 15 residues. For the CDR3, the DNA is TGTGCCAGCAGTGAAGCGGGCAGGAGGAACACTGAAGCTTTCTTT. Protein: CASSEAGRRNTEAFF.

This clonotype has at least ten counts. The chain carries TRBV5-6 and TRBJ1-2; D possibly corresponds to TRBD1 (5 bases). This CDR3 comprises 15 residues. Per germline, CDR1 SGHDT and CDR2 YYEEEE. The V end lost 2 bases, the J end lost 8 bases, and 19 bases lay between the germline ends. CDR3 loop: CASSFYGHRAKGYTF. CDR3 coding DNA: TGTGCCAGCAGCTTCTACGGACACCGGGCCAAAGGCTACACCTTC.

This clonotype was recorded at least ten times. CDR3 sequence: CASSVSGGAMYEQFF. The CDR3 DNA reads as TGTGCCAGCAGCGTAAGCGGGGGGGCCATGTATGAGCAGTTCTTC. The chain is built from TRBV9 and TRBJ2-1; 10 bases align to TRBD2. Germline V gene data show CDR1 as SGDLS and CDR2 as YYNGEE. This CDR3 region has 15 residues. The J segment lost 8 bases and the V segment lost 1 base, leaving 6 bases of the junction unmatched.

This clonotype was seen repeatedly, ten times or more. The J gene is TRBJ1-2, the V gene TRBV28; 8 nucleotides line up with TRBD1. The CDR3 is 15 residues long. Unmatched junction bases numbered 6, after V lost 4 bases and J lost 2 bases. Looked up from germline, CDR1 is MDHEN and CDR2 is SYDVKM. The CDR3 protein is CASSSTGTGNYGYTF. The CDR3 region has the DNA TGTGCCAGCAGTTCAACCGGGACAGGAAACTATGGCTACACCTTC.